This T cell receptor (beta chain) was captured in a study of metastatic and nonmetastatic thyroid tumors. Every patient was untreated before thyroid surgery. Using MiXCR, TCRdb re-called clones from the PCR reads. The profile covers about 40,000 clones, with approximately 16% appearing a single time and 3.5% to 4% taken by the ten largest. Germline V gene sequence: CDR1 SGHRS, CDR2 YFSETQ. CDR3 length equals 16 residues. Note on this clone: An end of the junction differs from the germline gene, which may be a read error.

The sequence derives from a female donor with papillary thyroid cancer or a benign thyroid nodule (not recorded which). Some clones in this sample may be carry-over from other donors' samples. The source material was blood. This rearrangement joins TRBV5-1 to TRBJ1-2; 7 nucleotides line up with TRBD1. The CDR3 DNA is TGCGCCAGCAGCTTGGACAGGGGTCTGGATAACTATGTCTACACCTTC. Residues: CASSLDRGLDNYVYTF. Full variable domain (remainder filled in from reference TRBV5-1 and TRBJ1-2): KAGVTQTPRYLIKTRGQQVTLSCSPISGHRSVSWYQQTPGQGLQFLFEYFSETQRNKGNFPGRFSGRQFSNSRSEMNVSTLELGDSALYLCASSLDRGLDNYVYTFGSGTRLTVV.